The 13 T cell receptor beta chains reported below all come from one sample, sequenced in a study of blood T cell repertoires in COVID-19. Data came from immunoSEQ multiplex PCR; TCRdb stores just in-frame clones and leaves some out. The sample lists around 150,000 clones, about 85% occurring once. The specimen sequenced was peripheral blood. Every receptor here comes from a woman aged 60-75 years with COVID-19, enrolled during active disease.

This chain links TRBV9 with TRBJ1-2, with 7 bases fitting TRBD1. The CDR3 is 14 amino acids. Trimming took 3 bases from V and 2 from J; bases not matched to a gene: 4. CDR1 is SGDLS and CDR2 is YYNGEE in the germline V gene. In DNA, the CDR3 is TGTGCCAGCAGCGCAGGACAGGACAACTATGGCTACACCTTC. It translates to CASSAGQDNYGYTF.

This clone was recorded once. The J gene is TRBJ2-3, the V gene TRBV28; no clear D. CDR3 length: 13 amino acids. V was shortened by 6 bases and J by 0 bases, with 7 bases between the two germline ends. CDR1 and CDR2 from the germline V gene are MDHEN and SYDVKM. This CDR3 is CASRFPSTDTQYF. CDR3 bases: TGTGCCAGCAGGTTCCCTAGCACAGATACGCAGTATTTT.

The chain employs TRBV18 and TRBJ2-1; D is unresolved. This CDR3 is 14 amino acids long. V lost 2 bases and J 2 bases, leaving 7 bases between the germline ends. Germline V gene lookup returns CDR1 KGHSH and CDR2 LQKENI. The CDR3 here is CASSPSGTYNEQFF. CDR3 DNA sequence: TGTGCCAGCTCACCATCAGGAACCTACAATGAGCAGTTCTTC.

The chain uses TRBV5-1 and TRBJ1-3, with unresolved D. The CDR3 length is 16 residues. The V end lost 0 bases, the J end lost 2 bases, and 12 bases lay between the germline ends. Per the germline V gene, CDR1 is SGHRS and CDR2 is YFSETQ. The CDR3 reads CASSLGSGIPGNTIYF. The CDR3 nucleotides read TGCGCCAGCAGCTTGGGTTCGGGGATACCTGGAAACACCATATATTTT.

V and J are TRBV4-1 and TRBJ1-4; possible D gene TRBD1, 6 bases. Germline V CDR1 and CDR2: MGHRA, YSYEKL. This CDR3 contains 14 residues. With 5 bases removed from V and 7 bases from J, the gap between germline ends came to 14 bases. In nucleotides, the CDR3 is TGCGCCAGCAGCTTGGACAGTCTTGTTGAAAAACTGTTTTTT. Translated: CASSLDSLVEKLFF.

The chain uses TRBV2 and TRBJ1-2; D is uncertain. The germline V gene has CDR1 SNHLY and CDR2 FYNNEI. The CDR3 is 13 amino acids. V was shortened by 8 bases and J by 6 bases, with 16 bases between the two germline ends. The CDR3 DNA sequence: TGTGCCAGCGTCCACAGTCCCTTGGATGGCTACACCTTC. It is translated as CASVHSPLDGYTF.

The chain carries TRBV6-1 and TRBJ2-7; 11 bases agree with TRBD1. V lost 6 bases, J lost 2 bases, and 3 bases stayed unmatched. Germline values: CDR1 MNHNS, CDR2 SASEGT. This CDR3 has 14 residues. This CDR3 reads CASSRTGGAYEQYV. CDR3 DNA: TGTGCCAGCAGCCGGACAGGGGGCGCCTACGAGCAGTACGTC.

The chain couples TRBV7-2 to TRBJ1-2; 7 positions agree with TRBD1. V gave up 1 base and J gave up 7 bases; unmatched junction bases: 9. The CDR3 is 15 amino acids. Germline lookup yields CDR1 SGHTA and CDR2 FQGNSA. CDR3 sequence: CASSLGGSGGLGYTF. The CDR3 bases are TGTGCCAGCAGCTTAGGCGGCTCAGGGGGTCTTGGCTACACCTTC.

V usage is TRBV6-5 and J usage is TRBJ2-1, with a weak D call TRBD2 (6 bases). The CDR3 has 15 residues. V was pared by 4 bases and J by 5 bases, with 15 bases between. Germline V gene lookup returns CDR1 MNHEY and CDR2 SVGAGI. DNA of the CDR3: TGTGCCAGCAGTTCTTGGCGGGAACGGGACAATGAGCAGTTCTTC. It codes for CASSSWRERDNEQFF.

This clone was seen only once. The chain links TRBV5-4 to TRBJ2-1; 12 bases fit TRBD2. After removal of 4 bases from V and 8 bases from J, the junction contained 7 bases not matched to a gene. Germline values: CDR1 SGHNT, CDR2 YYREEE (reference sequence). This CDR3 comprises 15 residues. DNA for the CDR3: TGTGCCAGCAGCAAACTAGCGGGGGGTTCGGATGAGCAGTTCTTC. Its translation is CASSKLAGGSDEQFF.

The chain recombines TRBV9 with TRBJ2-7; 8 bases match TRBD2. The CDR3 totals 13 residues. The ends lost 7 bases at V and 2 bases at J; junction bases unmatched: 5. Germline V gene lookup returns CDR1 SGDLS and CDR2 YYNGEE. Here the CDR3 reads CASSSGSAYEQYF. The CDR3 DNA reads as TGTGCCAGCTCAAGCGGGAGTGCCTACGAGCAGTACTTC. The variable domain in full, with the rest retrieved from reference TRBV9 and TRBJ2-7, is DSGVTQTPKHLITATGQRVTLRCSPRSGDLSVYWYQQSLDQGLQFLIQYYNGEERAKGNILERFSAQQFPDLHSELNLSSLELGDSALYFCASSSGSAYEQYFGPGTRLTVT.

The chain carries TRBV7-9 and TRBJ2-2; 15 bases line up with TRBD2. The CDR3 spans 17 residues. The V gene end was trimmed by 1 base and the J gene end by 6 bases; junction bases not matched to a gene: 3. Germline assignment: CDR1 SEHNR and CDR2 FQNEAQ (reference sequence). Here the CDR3 reads CASSLDGLAGGPGELFF. The DNA for the CDR3 is TGTGCCAGCAGCTTAGACGGACTAGCGGGAGGGCCCGGGGAGCTGTTTTTT.

This clone was recorded a few times. This chain uses TRBV30 with TRBJ2-2; maybe TRBD1 (6 bases). This CDR3 spans 13 amino acids. From germline, CDR1 is GTSNPN and CDR2 SVGIG (reference sequence). Trimming left V 2 bases short and J 9 bases short, with 13 bases between. CDR3 sequence (DNA): TGTGCCTGGAGTCCCCAGGGGTTGAGGGAGCTGTTTTTT. Translated, it gives CAWSPQGLRELFF.